These T cell receptor beta chains were read from a single sample in a study of T cell responses to AZD1222 COVID-19 vaccine. Data came from immunoSEQ multiplex PCR; TCRdb stores just in-frame clones and leaves some out. This table holds around 67,000 clones, 80% to 85% found once. Sample: peripheral blood, taken on day 0 of AZD1222 vaccination. The receptors shown here come from an adult in good health. CDR3s include the opening cysteine and the closing phenylalanine or tryptophan. D genes are given only for firm matches. The size of a clone is reported for some rows only, either as once, few or many, or as a class for expanded clones.

V: TRBV19; J: TRBJ2-7; size: NA; D: NA; DNA: TGTGCCAGTAGCCCGATCGCGGGACATTATACCTACGAGCAGTACTTC; CDR3: CASSPIAGHYTYEQYF
V: TRBV10-3; J: TRBJ1-4; size: NA; D: NA; DNA: TGTGCCATCAGTGTGGACACTAATGAAAAACTGTTTTTT; CDR3: CAISVDTNEKLFF
V: TRBV7-8; J: TRBJ2-1; size: few; D: NA; DNA: TGTGCCAGCAGCTTAAGGACGGACAATGAGCAGTTCTTC; CDR3: CASSLRTDNEQFF
V: TRBV30; J: TRBJ2-2; size: NA; D: TRBD1; DNA: TGTGCCTGGAGGGACAGGGGGCTAGGCGGGGAGCTGTTTTTT; CDR3: CAWRDRGLGGELFF
V: TRBV11-3; J: TRBJ2-7; size: NA; D: NA; DNA: TGTGCCAGCAGCGTACCGGGACAATCCCACGAGCAGTACTTC; CDR3: CASSVPGQSHEQYF
V: TRBV5-1; J: TRBJ2-2; size: once; D: NA; DNA: TGCGCCAGCAGCTTGGAGGTCGCGAACACCGGGGAGCTGTTTTTT; CDR3: CASSLEVANTGELFF
V: TRBV29-1; J: TRBJ2-7; size: once; D: NA; DNA: TGCAGCGTTGAGGCCAGGGGCTACGAGCAGTACTTC; CDR3: CSVEARGYEQYF
V: TRBV28; J: TRBJ2-2; size: NA; D: NA; DNA: TGTGCCAGCAGCCAAATAGGAGCGAACACCGGGGAGCTGTTTTTT; CDR3: CASSQIGANTGELFF
V: TRBV5-4; J: TRBJ1-2; size: NA; D: NA; DNA: TGTGCCAGCAGTCCTGGCCGGGGAAGCTACACCTTC; CDR3: CASSPGRGSYTF
V: TRBV19; J: TRBJ1-2; size: NA; D: NA; DNA: TGTGCCAGTAGTATAGCTGGGCAGTCCGCCCTAGATGGCTACACCTTC; CDR3: CASSIAGQSALDGYTF
V: TRBV28; J: TRBJ1-5; size: NA; D: TRBD1; DNA: TGTGCCAGCAGCTCGGGACAGGGGGTTCAGCCCCAGCATTTT; CDR3: CASSSGQGVQPQHF
V: TRBV2; J: TRBJ1-1; size: NA; D: NA; DNA: TGTGCCAGCAGTGTTGAGGGGACAGAAGCTTTCTTT; CDR3: CASSVEGTEAFF
V: TRBV7-2; J: TRBJ1-3; size: NA; D: NA; DNA: TGTGCCAGCAGCTCCGAAGGCCACTCTGGAAACACCATATATTTT; CDR3: CASSSEGHSGNTIYF
V: TRBV6-6; J: TRBJ1-2; size: NA; D: TRBD1; DNA: TGTGCCAGCAGTTATGGGGACAGAGATTATGGCTACACCTTC; CDR3: CASSYGDRDYGYTF
V: TRBV5-1; J: TRBJ2-7; size: NA; D: NA; DNA: TGCGCCAGCAGCTTGAGGCTCCCGGAGGAGCAGTACTTC; CDR3: CASSLRLPEEQYF
V: TRBV18; J: TRBJ2-1; size: NA; D: TRBD1; DNA: TGTGCCAGCTCACCAAAGACAGGGGCCTACAATGAGCAGTTCTTC; CDR3: CASSPKTGAYNEQFF
V: TRBV11-2; J: TRBJ2-7; size: NA; D: NA; DNA: TGTGCCAGCAGCTTCGGACGGAACTCCTACGAGCAGTACTTC; CDR3: CASSFGRNSYEQYF
V: TRBV3-1/TRBV3-2; J: TRBJ2-7; size: NA; D: NA; DNA: TGTGCCAGCAGCCAGGGACACGGTTCCTACGAGCAGTACTTC; CDR3: CASSQGHGSYEQYF
V: TRBV14; J: TRBJ1-2; size: NA; D: NA; DNA: TGTGCCAGCAGCCGACAGGATAACTATGGCTACACCTTC; CDR3: CASSRQDNYGYTF
V: TRBV13; J: TRBJ1-2; size: NA; D: NA; DNA: TGTGCCAGCAGCTTAGGGGGGACTAACTATGGCTACACCTTC; CDR3: CASSLGGTNYGYTF
V: TRBV4-3; J: TRBJ2-1; size: NA; D: NA; DNA: TGCGCCAGCAGCCAAGATGTGGACGATGAGCAGTTCTTC; CDR3: CASSQDVDDEQFF
V: TRBV11-2; J: TRBJ2-5; size: NA; D: NA; DNA: TGTGCCAGCAGCCCCCGTCTGGCTCAAGAGACCCAGTACTTC; CDR3: CASSPRLAQETQYF
V: TRBV5-4; J: TRBJ2-2; size: NA; D: NA; DNA: TGTGCCAGCAGCTTGGCCGGTGGGTTGGACACCGGGGAGCTGTTTTTT; CDR3: CASSLAGGLDTGELFF
V: TRBV15; J: TRBJ2-3; size: NA; D: NA; DNA: TGTGCCACCAGCAGAGTCGAGACTAGTCTGGGAGGTACGCAGTATTTT; CDR3: CATSRVETSLGGTQYF
V: TRBV12-3/TRBV12-4; J: TRBJ1-2; size: NA; D: TRBD1; DNA: TGTGCCAGCAGCCGGGACAGAACGTGGGGCTACACCTTC; CDR3: CASSRDRTWGYTF
V: TRBV18; J: TRBJ1-5; size: NA; D: NA; DNA: TGTGCCAGCTCCCCGACAGTAAATCAGCCCCAGCATTTT; CDR3: CASSPTVNQPQHF
V: TRBV4-1; J: TRBJ2-5; size: few; D: NA; DNA: TGCGCCAGCAGCCAAGACTACAGCAAAGAGACCCAGTACTTC; CDR3: CASSQDYSKETQYF
V: TRBV19; J: TRBJ2-7; size: NA; D: NA; DNA: TGTGCCAGTAGTACCCCCATAACAGGATCCTACGAGCAGTACTTC; CDR3: CASSTPITGSYEQYF
V: TRBV5-6; J: TRBJ1-5; size: NA; D: NA; DNA: TGTGCCAGCAGCGCGCAGGGCGATCAGCCCCAGCATTTT; CDR3: CASSAQGDQPQHF
V: TRBV2; J: TRBJ2-1; size: NA; D: TRBD1; DNA: TGTGCCAGCAGTTCGACAGGGGGCCGGTACAATGAGCAGTTCTTC; CDR3: CASSSTGGRYNEQFF
V: TRBV7-9; J: TRBJ1-5; size: NA; D: TRBD1; DNA: TGTGCCAGTCGGGACAGGGGGGATCAGCCCCAGCATTTT; CDR3: CASRDRGDQPQHF
V: TRBV29-1; J: TRBJ2-3; size: once; D: NA; DNA: TGCAGCGTTGCAACCGGGCAAGATACGCAGTATTTT; CDR3: CSVATGQDTQYF